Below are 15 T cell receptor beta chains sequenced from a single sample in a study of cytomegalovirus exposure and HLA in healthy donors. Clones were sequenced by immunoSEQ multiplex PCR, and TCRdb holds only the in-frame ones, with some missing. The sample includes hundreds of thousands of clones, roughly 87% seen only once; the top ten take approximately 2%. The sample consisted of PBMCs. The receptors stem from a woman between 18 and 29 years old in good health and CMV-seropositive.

DNA for the CDR3: TGTGCCAGCAGTTCCGTCACCGACAGGGGGAGGAACAATGAGCAGTTCTTC. Translation: CASSSVTDRGRNNEQFF. The rearrangement uses TRBV27 and TRBJ2-1, with TRBD1 identical over 9 bases. V shed 4 bases, J shed 5 bases, and the junction held 12 bases outside the gene matches. CDR3 size: 17 residues. Germline V gives CDR1 MNHEY, CDR2 SMNVEV (reference sequence).

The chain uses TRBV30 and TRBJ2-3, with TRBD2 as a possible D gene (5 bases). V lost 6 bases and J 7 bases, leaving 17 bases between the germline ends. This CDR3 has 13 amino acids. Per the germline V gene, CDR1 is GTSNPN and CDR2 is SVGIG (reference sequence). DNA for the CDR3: TGTGCCTGCCCCCTGGGGAGTTTGTATACGCAGTATTTT. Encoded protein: CACPLGSLYTQYF.

The CDR3 sequence: CASSSGHGQGNEAFF. The DNA for the CDR3 is TGTGCCAGCAGTTCCGGACATGGACAGGGCAATGAAGCTTTCTTT. This chain connects TRBV27 to TRBJ1-1; TRBD1 aligns across 8 bases. This CDR3 spans 15 amino acids. Germline CDR1 reads MNHEY; CDR2 reads SMNVEV (reference sequence). The trim removed 4 bases at V and 7 bases at J, leaving 11 bases unmatched.

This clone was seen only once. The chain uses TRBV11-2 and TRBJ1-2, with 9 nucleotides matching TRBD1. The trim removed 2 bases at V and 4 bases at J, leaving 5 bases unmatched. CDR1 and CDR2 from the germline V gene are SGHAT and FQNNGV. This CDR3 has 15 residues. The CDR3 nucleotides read TGTGCCAGCAGCTTATTAGGGGGACAGGGCTATGGCTACACCTTC. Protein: CASSLLGGQGYGYTF.

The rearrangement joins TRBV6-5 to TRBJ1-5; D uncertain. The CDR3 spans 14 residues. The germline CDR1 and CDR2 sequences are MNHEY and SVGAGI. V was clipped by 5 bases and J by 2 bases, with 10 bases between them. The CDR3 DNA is TGTGCCAGCAGTGACATTACGGGCAATCAGCCCCAGCATTTT. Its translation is CASSDITGNQPQHF.

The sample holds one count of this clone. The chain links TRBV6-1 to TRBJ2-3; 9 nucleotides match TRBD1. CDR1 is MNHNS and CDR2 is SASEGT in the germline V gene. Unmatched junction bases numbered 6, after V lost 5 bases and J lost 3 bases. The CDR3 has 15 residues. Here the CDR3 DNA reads TGTGCCAGCAGTCGGACGACAGGGGGTACAGATACGCAGTATTTT. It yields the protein CASSRTTGGTDTQYF.

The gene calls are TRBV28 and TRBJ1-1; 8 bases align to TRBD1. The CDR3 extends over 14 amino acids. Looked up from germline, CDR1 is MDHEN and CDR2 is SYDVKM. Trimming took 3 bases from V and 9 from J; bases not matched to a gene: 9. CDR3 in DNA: TGTGCCAGCAGTTTGTATCTCAGGGGGCAGAAAGCTTTCTTT. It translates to CASSLYLRGQKAFF. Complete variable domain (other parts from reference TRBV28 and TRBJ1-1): DVKVTQSSRYLVKRTGEKVFLECVQDMDHENMFWYRQDPGLGLRLIYFSYDVKMKEKGDIPEGYSVSREKKERFSLILESASTNQTSMYLCASSLYLRGQKAFFGQGTRLTVV.

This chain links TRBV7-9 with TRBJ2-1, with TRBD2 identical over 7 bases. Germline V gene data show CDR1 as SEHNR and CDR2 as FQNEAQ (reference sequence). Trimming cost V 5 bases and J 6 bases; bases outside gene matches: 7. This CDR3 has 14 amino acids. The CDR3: CASSHGGEGNEQFF. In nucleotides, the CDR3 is TGTGCCAGCAGCCACGGCGGGGAGGGCAATGAGCAGTTCTTC. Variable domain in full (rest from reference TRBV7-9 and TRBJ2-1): DTGVSQNPRHKITKRGQNVTFRCDPISEHNRLYWYRQTLGQGPEFLTYFQNEAQLEKSRLLSDRFSAERPKGSFSTLEIQRTEQGDSAMYLCASSHGGEGNEQFFGPGTRLTVL.

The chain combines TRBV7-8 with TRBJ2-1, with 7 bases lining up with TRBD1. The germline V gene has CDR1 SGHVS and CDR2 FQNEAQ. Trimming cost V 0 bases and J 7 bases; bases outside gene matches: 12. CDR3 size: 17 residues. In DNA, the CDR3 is TGTGCCAGCAGCTTAGCGCTCGACAGGGTAGTTGGGAATGAGCAGTTCTTC. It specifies CASSLALDRVVGNEQFF.

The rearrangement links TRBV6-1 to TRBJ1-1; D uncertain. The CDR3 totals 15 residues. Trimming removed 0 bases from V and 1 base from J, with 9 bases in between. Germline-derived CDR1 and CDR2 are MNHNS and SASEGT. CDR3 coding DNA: TGTGCCAGCAGTGAAGCCCAGCGGGCGAACACTGAAGCTTTCTTT. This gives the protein CASSEAQRANTEAFF.

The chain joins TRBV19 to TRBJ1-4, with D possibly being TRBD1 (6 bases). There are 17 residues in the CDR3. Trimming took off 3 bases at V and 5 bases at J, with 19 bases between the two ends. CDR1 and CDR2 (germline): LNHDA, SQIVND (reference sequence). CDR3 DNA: TGTGCCAGTAGTATTCTGGGCGGGGGCCAGAAAAATGAAAAACTGTTTTTT. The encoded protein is CASSILGGGQKNEKLFF.

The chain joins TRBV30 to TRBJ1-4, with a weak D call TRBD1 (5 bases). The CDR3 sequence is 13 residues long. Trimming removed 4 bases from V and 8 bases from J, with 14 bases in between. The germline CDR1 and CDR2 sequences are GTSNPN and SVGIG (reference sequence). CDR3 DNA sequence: TGTGCCTGGACCTTGGGGCCATACGAAAAACTGTTTTTT. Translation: CAWTLGPYEKLFF.

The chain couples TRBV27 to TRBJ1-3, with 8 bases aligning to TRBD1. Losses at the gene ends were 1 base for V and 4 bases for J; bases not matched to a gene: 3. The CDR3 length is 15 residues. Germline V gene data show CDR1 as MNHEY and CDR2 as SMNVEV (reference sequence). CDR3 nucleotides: TGTGCCAGCAGTTTATGGGCAGGGGGCGGAAACACCATATATTTT. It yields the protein CASSLWAGGGNTIYF.

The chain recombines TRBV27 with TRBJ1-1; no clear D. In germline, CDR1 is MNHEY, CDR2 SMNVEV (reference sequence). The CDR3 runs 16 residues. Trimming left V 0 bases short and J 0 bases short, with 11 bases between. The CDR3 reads CASSLSWAGMNTEAFF. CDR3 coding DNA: TGTGCCAGCAGTTTATCTTGGGCGGGGATGAACACTGAAGCTTTCTTT.

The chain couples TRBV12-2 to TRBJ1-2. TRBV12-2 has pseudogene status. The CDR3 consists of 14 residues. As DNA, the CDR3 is TGTGCAAGTCTTCTTAGCCCCGAGGGCTATGGCTACACCTTC. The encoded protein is CASLLSPEGYGYTF.